The entry below gives a single TCR beta chain sequence along with its context. This CDR3 has 13 residues. With 4 bases removed from V and 9 bases from J, the gap between germline ends came to 16 bases. Looked up from germline, CDR1 is SGHRS and CDR2 is YFSETQ. Reverse transcription of extracted RNA yielded cDNA, which provided the sequencing template. The method was immunoSEQ multiplex PCR; TCRdb's version includes in-frame clones alone and lacks a portion of them. The sample yields over 200,000 clones, more than 45% seen once. This sample was taken from a study of CD8+ T cells in alopecia areata. The V and J genes are TRBV5-1 and TRBJ1-2, with D tentatively TRBD1 (6 bases). This TCR derives from a human donor with alopecia areata. The sequencing here drew on CD4+ T cells sorted from blood, taken at week 0. The CDR3 DNA reads as TGCGCCAGCAGCCCAGGACAGCCTACCAGCTACACCTTC. It encodes CASSPGQPTSYTF.